Presented here are 4 T cell receptor beta chains from one specimen sequenced in a study of cytomegalovirus exposure and HLA in healthy donors (dated by TCRdb to 2016 to 2017). To prepare the library, the immunoSEQ multiplex PCR assay was applied. A mixture of 60 forward primers for TCR Vbeta segments and 13 reverse primers for TCR Jbeta segments was used in the multiplex PCR. TCRdb took over this immuneACCESS table, retaining in-frame rearrangements with V and J assigned. Such tables are incomplete; in checked studies, under half of the missing clones stem from an unresolved V gene, and the remainder is unexplained. For this sample the table gives 60,000 to 70,000 clones, of which more than 70% were detected only once. Around a quarter of the sample lies in the top ten. Material: PBMCs. These receptors all stem from a woman aged 40 to 50 in good health and CMV-seropositive.

V is TRBV2 and J is TRBJ2-7, with D perhaps matching TRBD1 (5 bases). The germline CDR1 and CDR2 sequences are SNHLY and FYNNEI. The V end lost 7 bases, the J end lost 3 bases, and 13 bases lay between the germline ends. This CDR3 is built from 13 residues. The CDR3 protein is CASTDSDSYEQYF. The CDR3 DNA sequence: TGTGCCAGCACTGACTCAGACAGCTACGAGCAGTACTTC.

The gene calls are TRBV29-1 and TRBJ1-1; TRBD1 matches at 8 bases. The CDR3 extends over 13 amino acids. Germline-derived CDR1 and CDR2 are SQVTM and ANQGSEA. The V gene end was trimmed by 7 bases and the J gene end by 7 bases; junction bases not matched to a gene: 11. The CDR3, as DNA: TGCAGCGCTGGACAGGGCGGTGATTTTGAAGCTTTCTTT. Protein sequence: CSAGQGGDFEAFF.

This clone was seen only once. The chain recombines TRBV5-1 with TRBJ2-1, with TRBD2 matching 7 bases. V trimming: 0 bases; J trimming: 8 bases; junction bases outside the gene matches: 8. This CDR3 region has 15 residues. Germline V gene data show CDR1 as SGHRS and CDR2 as YFSETQ. As DNA, the CDR3 is TGCGCCAGCAGCTTGGGGGTGGGGGGGGGTGATGAGCAGTTCTTC. Amino acids: CASSLGVGGGDEQFF.

The V call is TRBV29-1, the J call TRBJ2-7; TRBD1 is a possible D gene (6 bases). V dropped 0 bases and J dropped 0 bases, with 12 bases sitting between them. Germline assignment: CDR1 SQVTM and CDR2 ANQGSEA. This CDR3 region has 15 residues. CDR3 sequence (DNA): TGCAGCGTTGAAGACCGGACAGTCCACTCCTACGAGCAGTACTTC. The encoded protein is CSVEDRTVHSYEQYF.